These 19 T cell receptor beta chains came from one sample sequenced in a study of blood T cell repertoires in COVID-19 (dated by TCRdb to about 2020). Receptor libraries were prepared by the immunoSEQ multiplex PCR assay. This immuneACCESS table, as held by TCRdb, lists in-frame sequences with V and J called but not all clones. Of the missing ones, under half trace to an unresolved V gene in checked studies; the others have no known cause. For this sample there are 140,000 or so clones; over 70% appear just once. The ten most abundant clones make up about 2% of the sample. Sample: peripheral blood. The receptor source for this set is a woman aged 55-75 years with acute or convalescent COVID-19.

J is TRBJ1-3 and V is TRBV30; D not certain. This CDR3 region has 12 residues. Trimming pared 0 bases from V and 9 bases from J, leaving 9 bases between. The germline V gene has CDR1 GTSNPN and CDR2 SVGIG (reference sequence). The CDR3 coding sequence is TGTGCCTGGAGTGTACTTTGGTCCACCATATATTTT. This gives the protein CAWSVLWSTIYF. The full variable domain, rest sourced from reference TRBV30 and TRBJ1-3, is SQTIHQWPATLVQPVGSPLSLECTVEGTSNPNLYWYRQAAGRGLQLLFYSVGIGQISSEVPQNLSASRPQDRQFILSSKKLLLSDSGFYLCAWSVLWSTIYFGEGSWLTVV.

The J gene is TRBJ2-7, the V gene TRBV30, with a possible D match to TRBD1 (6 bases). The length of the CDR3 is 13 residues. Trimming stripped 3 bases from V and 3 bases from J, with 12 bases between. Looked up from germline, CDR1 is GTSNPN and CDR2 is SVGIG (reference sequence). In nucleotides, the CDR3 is TGTGCCTGGAGCTTTAGGGGGAGCTACGAGCAGTACTTC. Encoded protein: CAWSFRGSYEQYF.

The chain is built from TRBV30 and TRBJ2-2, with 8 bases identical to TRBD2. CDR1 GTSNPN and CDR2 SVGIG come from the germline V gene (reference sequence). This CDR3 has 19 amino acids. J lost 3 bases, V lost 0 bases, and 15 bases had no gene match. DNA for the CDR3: TGTGCCTGGAGTGTCCCACCGGGGGGGGGATGGAGGTACACCGGGGAGCTGTTTTTT. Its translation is CAWSVPPGGGWRYTGELFF.

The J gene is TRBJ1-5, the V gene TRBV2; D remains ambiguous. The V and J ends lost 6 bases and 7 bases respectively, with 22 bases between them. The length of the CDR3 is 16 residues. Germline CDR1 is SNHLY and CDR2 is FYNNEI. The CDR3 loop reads CASRSTFLRPGQPQHF. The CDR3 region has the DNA TGTGCCAGCAGGTCCACCTTTCTCAGGCCGGGGCAGCCCCAGCATTTT.

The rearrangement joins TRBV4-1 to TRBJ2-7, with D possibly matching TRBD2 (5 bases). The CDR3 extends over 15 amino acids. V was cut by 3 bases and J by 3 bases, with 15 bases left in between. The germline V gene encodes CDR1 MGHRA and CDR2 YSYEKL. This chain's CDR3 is CASSQEQAENYEQYF. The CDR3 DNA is TGCGCCAGCAGCCAGGAACAAGCGGAGAACTACGAGCAGTACTTC.

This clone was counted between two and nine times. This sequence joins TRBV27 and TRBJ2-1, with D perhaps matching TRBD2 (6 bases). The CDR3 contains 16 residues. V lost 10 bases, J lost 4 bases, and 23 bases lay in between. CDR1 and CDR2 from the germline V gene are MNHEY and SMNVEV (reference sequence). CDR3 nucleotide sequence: TGTGCCAACAGAAGAACTAGGGACTGGGCATACAATGAGCAGTTCTTC. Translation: CANRRTRDWAYNEQFF.

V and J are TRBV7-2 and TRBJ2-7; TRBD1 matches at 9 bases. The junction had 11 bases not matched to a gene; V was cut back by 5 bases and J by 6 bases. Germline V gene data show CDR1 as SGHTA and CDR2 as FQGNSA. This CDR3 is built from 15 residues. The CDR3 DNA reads TGTGCCAGCAGCCAAACCGGGACAGGGATATTCGAGCAGTACTTC. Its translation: CASSQTGTGIFEQYF.

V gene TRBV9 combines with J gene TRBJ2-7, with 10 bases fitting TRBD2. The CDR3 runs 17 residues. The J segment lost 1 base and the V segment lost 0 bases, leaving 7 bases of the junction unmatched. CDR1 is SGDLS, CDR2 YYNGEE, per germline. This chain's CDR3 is CASSVDSGRAVSYEQYF. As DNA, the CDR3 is TGTGCCAGCAGCGTAGACAGCGGGAGGGCCGTATCCTACGAGCAGTACTTC.

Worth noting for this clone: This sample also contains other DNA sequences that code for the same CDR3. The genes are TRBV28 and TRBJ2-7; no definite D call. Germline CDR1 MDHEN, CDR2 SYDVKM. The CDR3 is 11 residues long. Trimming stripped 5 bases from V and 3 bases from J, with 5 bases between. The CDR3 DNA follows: TGTGCCAGCAGTCTTTTCTACGAGCAGTACTTC. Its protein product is CASSLFYEQYF.

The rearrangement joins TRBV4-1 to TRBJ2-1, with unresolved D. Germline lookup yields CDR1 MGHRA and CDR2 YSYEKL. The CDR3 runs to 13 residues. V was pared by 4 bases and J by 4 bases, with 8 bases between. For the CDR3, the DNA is TGCGCCAGCAGCCTGAGAGAGTACAATGAGCAGTTCTTC. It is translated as CASSLREYNEQFF.

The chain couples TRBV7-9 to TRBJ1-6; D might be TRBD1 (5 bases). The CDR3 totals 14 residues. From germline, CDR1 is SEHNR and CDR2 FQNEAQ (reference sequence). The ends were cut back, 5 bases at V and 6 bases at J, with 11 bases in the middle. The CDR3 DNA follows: TGTGCCAGCAGCACCCAGGGAGGTAATTCACCCCTCCACTTT. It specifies CASSTQGGNSPLHF.

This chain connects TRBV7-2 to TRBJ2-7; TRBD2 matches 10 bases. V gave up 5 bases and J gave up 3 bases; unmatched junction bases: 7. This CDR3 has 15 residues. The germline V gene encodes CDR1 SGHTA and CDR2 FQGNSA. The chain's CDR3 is CASSHPGLAIYEQYF. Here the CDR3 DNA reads TGTGCCAGCAGCCACCCGGGACTAGCGATCTACGAGCAGTACTTC.

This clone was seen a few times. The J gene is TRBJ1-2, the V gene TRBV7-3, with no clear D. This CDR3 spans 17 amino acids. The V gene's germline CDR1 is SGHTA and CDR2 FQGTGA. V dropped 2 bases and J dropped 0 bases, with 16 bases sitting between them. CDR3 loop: CASSLLPGLASNYGYTF. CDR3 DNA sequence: TGTGCCAGCAGCTTATTACCGGGTCTAGCTTCTAACTATGGCTACACCTTC.

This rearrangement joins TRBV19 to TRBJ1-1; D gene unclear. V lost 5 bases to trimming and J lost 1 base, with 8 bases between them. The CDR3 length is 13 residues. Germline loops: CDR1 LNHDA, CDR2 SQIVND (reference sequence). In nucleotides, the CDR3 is TGTGCCAGTAGTGGCAGGCCGAACACTGAAGCTTTCTTT. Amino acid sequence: CASSGRPNTEAFF. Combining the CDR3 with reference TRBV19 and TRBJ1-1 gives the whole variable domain DGGITQSPKYLFRKEGQNVTLSCEQNLNHDAMYWYRQDPGQGLRLIYYSQIVNDFQKGDIAEGYSVSREKKESFPLTVTSAQKNPTAFYLCASSGRPNTEAFFGQGTRLTVV.

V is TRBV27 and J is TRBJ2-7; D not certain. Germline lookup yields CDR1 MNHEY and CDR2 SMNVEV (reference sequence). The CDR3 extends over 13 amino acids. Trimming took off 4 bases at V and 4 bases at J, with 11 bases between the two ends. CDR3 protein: CASSSSISYEQYF. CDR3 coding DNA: TGTGCCAGCAGTTCCTCGATTAGTTACGAGCAGTACTTC.

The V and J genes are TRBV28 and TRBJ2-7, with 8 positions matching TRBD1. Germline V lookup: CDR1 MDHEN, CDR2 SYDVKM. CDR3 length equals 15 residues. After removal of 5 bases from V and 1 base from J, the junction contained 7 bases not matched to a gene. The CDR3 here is CASSRTGGLSYEQYF. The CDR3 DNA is TGTGCCAGCAGTCGAACAGGGGGACTGTCCTACGAGCAGTACTTC. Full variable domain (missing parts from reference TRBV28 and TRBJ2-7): DVKVTQSSRYLVKRTGEKVFLECVQDMDHENMFWYRQDPGLGLRLIYFSYDVKMKEKGDIPEGYSVSREKKERFSLILESASTNQTSMYLCASSRTGGLSYEQYFGPGTRLTVT.

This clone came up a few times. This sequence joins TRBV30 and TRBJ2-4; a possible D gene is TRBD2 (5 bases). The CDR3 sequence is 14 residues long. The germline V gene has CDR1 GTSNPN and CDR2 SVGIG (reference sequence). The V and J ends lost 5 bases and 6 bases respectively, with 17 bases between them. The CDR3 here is CAWGHEGASNIQYF. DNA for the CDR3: TGTGCCTGGGGCCATGAGGGAGCGTCAAACATTCAGTACTTC.

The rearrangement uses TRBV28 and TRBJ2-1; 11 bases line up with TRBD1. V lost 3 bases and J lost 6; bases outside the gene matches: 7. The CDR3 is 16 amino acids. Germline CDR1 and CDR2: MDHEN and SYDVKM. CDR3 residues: CASSLMDRGHRNEQFF. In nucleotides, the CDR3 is TGTGCCAGCAGTTTGATGGACAGGGGGCATCGCAATGAGCAGTTCTTC.

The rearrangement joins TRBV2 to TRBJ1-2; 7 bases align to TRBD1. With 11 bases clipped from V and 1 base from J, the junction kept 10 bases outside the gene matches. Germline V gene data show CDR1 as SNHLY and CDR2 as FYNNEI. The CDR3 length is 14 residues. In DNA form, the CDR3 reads TGTGCCGGGGCATCACAGGGGAATAACTATGGCTACACCTTC. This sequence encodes CAGASQGNNYGYTF.